This T cell receptor (beta chain) was observed in a study of T cells in Graves' hyperthyroidism and ophthalmopathy. V shed 5 bases and J 13 bases; nucleotides not matched to a gene: 10. This CDR3 is built from 14 residues. RNA transcripts gave rise to amplified TCR beta CDR3 regions. The study used the HTBI primer set for a first-round RT-PCR of the TCR CDR3. TCRdb re-called the multiplex PCR reads through MiXCR, storing one row per CDR3 protein. The table has around 280,000 distinct CDR3 sequences, about an eighth seen once. In its sample, this clonotype was seen many times. This chain links TRBV12-3 or TRBV12-4 with TRBJ2-5, with 13 bases identical to TRBD2. The clonotype comes from a woman in her forties with Graves' hyperthyroidism. Material: blood. CDR3 bases: TGTGCCAGCAGTCCGGGGGGGACTAGCGGGATGAGGTACTTC. Its translation: CASSPGGTSGMRYF.